Following are 7 T cell receptor beta chains from one sample sequenced in a study of blood T cell repertoires in COVID-19. The repertoire was sequenced with immunoSEQ multiplex PCR; TCRdb's copy has only in-frame clones and lacks some. The repertoire holds around 100,000 clones, with just under 80% as singletons. Sequences were obtained from peripheral blood. These receptors all come from a man aged 65-85 years with active or convalescent COVID-19.

The chain combines TRBV6-1 with TRBJ2-7; perhaps TRBD1 as D (5 bases). The CDR3 has 15 amino acids. Germline CDR1 MNHNS, CDR2 SASEGT. Trimming pared 2 bases from V and 5 bases from J, leaving 16 bases between. The CDR3 reads CASSEQGTGGDEQYF. As DNA, the CDR3 is TGTGCCAGCAGTGAACAGGGCACGGGCGGCGACGAGCAGTACTTC.

V usage is TRBV5-6 and J usage is TRBJ1-3; 8 positions match TRBD1. CDR1 is SGHDT, CDR2 YYEEEE, per germline. This CDR3 comprises 15 residues. V dropped 0 bases and J dropped 6; count of bases not matched to a gene: 5. The chain's CDR3 is CASSLAFQGANTIYF. The CDR3, as DNA: TGTGCCAGCAGCTTGGCCTTTCAGGGGGCAAACACCATATATTTT.

J is TRBJ2-1 and V is TRBV4-3, with D maybe TRBD2 (7 bases). Germline assignment: CDR1 LGHNA and CDR2 YSLEER. With 4 bases removed from V and 2 bases from J, the gap between germline ends came to 18 bases. This CDR3 is 17 amino acids long. The CDR3 nucleotides read TGCGCCAGCAGCCCGGGAGAGGGGAGGGGGACCTACAATGAGCAGTTCTTC. It is translated as CASSPGEGRGTYNEQFF.

The chain couples TRBV4-2 to TRBJ1-6, with 8 bases lining up with TRBD1. Looked up from germline, CDR1 is LGHNA and CDR2 is YNFKEQ. This CDR3 is 14 amino acids long. V lost 4 bases, J lost 6 bases, and 2 bases stayed unmatched. This chain's CDR3 is CASSRQGLNSPLHF. The CDR3 nucleotides read TGTGCCAGCAGCCGACAGGGGCTTAATTCACCCCTCCACTTT.

This clone was seen a single time. The V call is TRBV11-2, the J call TRBJ1-1; D is perhaps TRBD1 (5 bases). V was clipped by 4 bases and J by 2 bases, with 11 bases between them. Germline CDR1 is SGHAT and CDR2 is FQNNGV. CDR3 length: 14 residues. CDR3 coding DNA: TGTGCCAGCAGCTGGGGGGAGGGTAACACTGAAGCTTTCTTT. This encodes CASSWGEGNTEAFF.

J is TRBJ1-2 and V is TRBV5-5, with 12 bases identical to TRBD1. CDR3 size: 16 residues. Losses at the gene ends were 2 bases for V and 6 bases for J; bases not matched to a gene: 8. Germline-derived CDR1 and CDR2 are SGHKS and YYEKEE (reference sequence). This chain's CDR3 is CASSLRPGTGGNGYTF. CDR3 bases: TGTGCCAGCAGCTTACGTCCCGGGACAGGGGGCAATGGCTACACCTTC.

The genes are TRBV19 and TRBJ2-5; 11 positions agree with TRBD1. Germline CDR1 is LNHDA and CDR2 is SQIVND (reference sequence). J was trimmed by 4 bases and V by 3 bases; bases with no gene match: 4. CDR3 length equals 15 residues. Written as DNA, the CDR3 is TGTGCCAGTAGTATTACAGGACAGGGGGCAGAGACCCAGTACTTC. It codes for CASSITGQGAETQYF. Combining the CDR3 with reference TRBV19 and TRBJ2-5 gives the whole variable domain DGGITQSPKYLFRKEGQNVTLSCEQNLNHDAMYWYRQDPGQGLRLIYYSQIVNDFQKGDIAEGYSVSREKKESFPLTVTSAQKNPTAFYLCASSITGQGAETQYFGPGTRLLVL.